This T cell receptor (beta chain) was recovered during a study of T cells in Graves' hyperthyroidism and ophthalmopathy. Study summary: Peripheral blood collection took place at initial diagnosis, before any treatment. Findings and limits, study-wide: Most thyroid clonotypes expanded above 0.001 were also detected in blood. Before onset, by a median of 6.5 months, the model predicted ophthalmopathy.

Authors of the study amplified TCR beta CDR3 regions from RNA transcripts. Initially, a first-round RT-PCR of the TCR CDR3 employed the HTBI primer set. TCRdb fed the multiplex PCR reads into MiXCR, producing one record per CDR3 protein. Seen here are around 450,000 distinct CDR3 sequences, around 14% observed once, and the top ten hold about 7.7%. Absence of ophthalmopathy progression within 18 months defined stable Graves' hyperthyroidism. Comments on this clonotype: What it binds is not known.

The sample taken for sequencing was blood. The TCR sequence derives from a young woman with Graves' hyperthyroidism.

The CDR3 DNA is TGTGCCTGCGGCTCCGAGTTCAACGAGCAGTACTTC. Translating gives CACGSEFNEQYF. The V call is TRBV30, the J call TRBJ2-7; D is unclear. The length of the CDR3 is 12 residues. Trimming took 6 bases from V and 5 from J, leaving 14 bases between them. Germline loops: CDR1 GTSNPN, CDR2 SVGIG (reference sequence).